This T cell receptor beta chain was retrieved from a study of T cell responses to AZD1222 COVID-19 vaccine. Germline loops: CDR1 SGHDT, CDR2 YYEEEE. J gave up 9 bases and V 4 bases, and 11 bases lay outside the gene matches. The CDR3 covers 15 residues. Clones were read by immunoSEQ multiplex PCR, and TCRdb kept only the in-frame ones, dropping some. The table shows 150,000 to 200,000 clones, with less than 95% occurring only once. This receptor was identified in an adult in good health. The chain joins TRBV5-6 to TRBJ1-3; 9 bases line up with TRBD1. Source: peripheral blood, taken on day 0 of AZD1222 vaccination. The CDR3 here is CASSTPGQGTGTIYF. CDR3 nucleotides: TGTGCCAGCAGCACACCGGGACAGGGTACAGGCACCATATATTTT.